Presented here are 9 T cell receptor beta chains from one specimen sequenced in a study of radiation and T cells in renal cell carcinoma. The time point here: baseline pretreatment blood. Treatment indicated: 15 Gy SBRT to primary tumor, nephrectomy 4 weeks later. The method was immunoSEQ multiplex PCR; TCRdb's version includes in-frame clones alone and lacks a portion of them. The sample shows about 130,000 clones, about 88% of them seen only once. The sequencing here drew on blood, taken from a patient whose treatment included radiotherapy and nephrectomy. These TCRs come from a woman in her 50s with renal cell carcinoma.

V gene TRBV2 combines with J gene TRBJ1-1; 7 nucleotides align to TRBD1. Germline V gives CDR1 SNHLY, CDR2 FYNNEI. The CDR3 runs to 13 residues. This CDR3 reads CASNLDRTAWAFF. The CDR3 DNA sequence: TGTGCGTCCAATTTGGACAGGACAGCCTGGGCTTTCTTT.

The CDR3: CASSLSGGYTEAFF. The CDR3 DNA follows: TGTGCCAGCAGCTTATCAGGGGGTTACACTGAAGCTTTCTTT. The chain links TRBV7-9 to TRBJ1-1, with 7 bases aligning to TRBD1. This CDR3 is built from 14 residues. V lost 2 bases and J lost 3; bases outside the gene matches: 3. Germline V gene data show CDR1 as SEHNR and CDR2 as FQNEAQ (reference sequence).

J is TRBJ1-3 and V is TRBV6-1; D may be TRBD1 (5 bases). The CDR3 contains 14 residues. Germline-derived CDR1 and CDR2 are MNHNS and SASEGT. V lost 2 bases to trimming and J lost 3 bases, with 8 bases between them. Written as DNA, the CDR3 is TGTGCCAGCAGTGAATGGGGACTTGGAAACACCATATATTTT. It specifies CASSEWGLGNTIYF.

The chain combines TRBV9 with TRBJ2-7; 9 positions match TRBD1. V shed 0 bases and J 4 bases; nucleotides not matched to a gene: 2. This CDR3 spans 14 amino acids. Germline CDR1 is SGDLS and CDR2 is YYNGEE. The CDR3 region is CASSVVDRGYEQYF. DNA of the CDR3: TGTGCCAGCAGCGTAGTGGACAGGGGTTACGAGCAGTACTTC.

The chain combines TRBV9 with TRBJ2-5; no definite D call. V gave up 0 bases and J gave up 5 bases, with 11 bases separating them. The germline gives CDR1 SGDLS, CDR2 YYNGEE. The CDR3 has 14 amino acids. The CDR3 spells CASSVELTTETQYF. CDR3 bases: TGTGCCAGCAGCGTAGAATTGACAACGGAGACCCAGTACTTC.

The CDR3 DNA sequence: TGTGCCAGCAGCGTAGTTCCCACGGACTCACCCCTCCACTTT. Its translation: CASSVVPTDSPLHF. The chain recombines TRBV9 with TRBJ1-6, with D hard to call. CDR1 and CDR2 (germline): SGDLS, YYNGEE. The length of the CDR3 is 14 residues. V was pared by 0 bases and J by 10 bases, with 11 bases between.

This chain links TRBV11-2 with TRBJ2-1; TRBD2 matches at 10 bases. The trim removed 1 base at V and 13 bases at J, leaving 7 bases unmatched. The germline V gene has CDR1 SGHAT and CDR2 FQNNGV. CDR3 length: 14 amino acids. The CDR3 coding sequence is TGTGCCAGCAGCTTAGTGGTGCTAGCGGGGGATCAGTTCTTC. Its translation: CASSLVVLAGDQFF.

CDR3 coding DNA: TGTGCCAGCAGTGAAGAGCGGGGGGCGCGGATAAATACGCAGTATTTT. Its translation: CASSEERGARINTQYF. J is TRBJ2-3 and V is TRBV6-1; TRBD2 matches at 9 bases. There are 16 residues in the CDR3. Germline assignment: CDR1 MNHNS and CDR2 SASEGT. Losses at the gene ends were 1 base for V and 7 bases for J; bases not matched to a gene: 9.

This clone was observed once. The rearrangement joins TRBV19 to TRBJ2-5; D gene ambiguous. Looked up from germline, CDR1 is LNHDA and CDR2 is SQIVND (reference sequence). Trimming removed 7 bases at V and 2 bases at J, with 11 bases between. The CDR3 sequence is 13 residues long. The CDR3 protein is CASKSRFQETQYF. For the CDR3, the DNA is TGTGCCAGTAAATCGAGATTTCAAGAGACCCAGTACTTC. Together with reference TRBV19 and TRBJ2-5, the CDR3 gives the full variable domain: DGGITQSPKYLFRKEGQNVTLSCEQNLNHDAMYWYRQDPGQGLRLIYYSQIVNDFQKGDIAEGYSVSREKKESFPLTVTSAQKNPTAFYLCASKSRFQETQYFGPGTRLLVL.